The 20 T cell receptor beta chains below all came from one sample that was sequenced in a study of regulatory T cells in long-lasting Graves disease. Building the TCR beta libraries relied on iRepertoire HTBI primers, and CDR3 regions underwent Arm-PCR. TCRdb re-called the multiplex PCR reads through MiXCR, storing one row per CDR3 protein. The data hold roughly 380,000 distinct CDR3 sequences, with over 15% observed a single time. Time point reported: newly diagnosed GD, antithyroid drugs for less than 3 months. RNA extracted from PBMCs served as the sequencing template. These same data were also listed under a study on T cells in Graves' hyperthyroidism and ophthalmopathy.

The sequencing here drew on peripheral blood mononuclear cells (PBMCs), taken at new diagnosis, from a patient treated with antithyroid drugs. These receptors all stem from a man in his forties with Graves disease.

This clonotype has at least ten counts. This rearrangement joins TRBV10-3 to TRBJ2-3, with unresolved D. Trimming shortened V by 3 bases and J by 6 bases, and 10 bases separated the two germline ends. The CDR3 length is 13 residues. Germline V CDR1 and CDR2: ENHRY, SYGVKD. CDR3 nucleotide sequence: TGTGCCATCAGTGAAAGGGAACGCGATACGCAGTATTTT. Its protein is CAISERERDTQYF.

Comments on this clonotype: One base away lies a much larger clone, so this may be a sequencing read error. The chain combines TRBV7-8 with TRBJ2-7; D assignment may be TRBD1 or TRBD2 (5 bases each). Germline V gives CDR1 SGHVS, CDR2 FQNEAQ. There are 13 residues in the CDR3. Trimming stripped 6 bases from V and 3 bases from J, with 12 bases between. The CDR3, as DNA: TGTGCCAGCAGTCGGGACGGCAACTACGAGCAGTACTTC. Residues: CASSRDGNYEQYF.

This clonotype came up many times. The V gene is TRBV28, the J gene TRBJ1-2; D not resolved. CDR1 and CDR2 (germline): MDHEN, SYDVKM. V gave up 5 bases and J gave up 4 bases, with 5 bases separating them. CDR3 length: 11 residues. Here the CDR3 reads CASSVGYGYTF. In nucleotides, the CDR3 is TGTGCCAGCAGTGTAGGCTATGGCTACACCTTC.

This clonotype was seen a few times. J is TRBJ2-3 and V is TRBV20-1, with TRBD2 matching over 14 bases. The CDR3 totals 16 residues. Per germline, CDR1 DFQATT and CDR2 SNEGSKA (reference sequence). After removal of 6 bases from V and 1 base from J, the junction contained 6 bases not matched to a gene. The CDR3 loop is CSAQGLAGGRTDTQYF. CDR3 in DNA: TGCAGTGCCCAAGGACTAGCGGGGGGACGCACAGATACGCAGTATTTT.

This clonotype was recorded at least ten times. The chain recombines TRBV27 with TRBJ2-2; 8 positions agree with TRBD1. With V trimmed by 6 bases and J by 4 bases, 7 bases remained unmatched. This CDR3 comprises 15 residues. The V gene's germline CDR1 is MNHEY and CDR2 SMNVEV (reference sequence). CDR3 DNA: TGTGCCAGCAGAACACGACAGGGGCCCACCGGGGAGCTGTTTTTT. Encoded protein: CASRTRQGPTGELFF.

This clonotype was recorded a few times. The chain combines TRBV5-4 with TRBJ2-6; maybe TRBD1 (5 bases). CDR3 length equals 17 residues. Germline V CDR1 and CDR2: SGHNT, YYREEE (reference sequence). Trimming cost V 1 base and J 0 bases, with 11 bases left between them. The CDR3 DNA is TGTGCCAGCAGCTTGCAGGGTACTTACTCTGGGGCCAACGTCCTGACTTTC. Translating it yields CASSLQGTYSGANVLTF.

This clonotype was counted between two and nine times. V usage is TRBV3-1 and J usage is TRBJ1-6; 9 nucleotides line up with TRBD1. Germline CDR1 is LGHDT and CDR2 is YNNKEL (reference sequence). This CDR3 has 16 residues. The V gene end was trimmed by 3 bases and the J gene end by 7 bases; junction bases not matched to a gene: 7. The CDR3 DNA follows: TGTGCCAGCAGCCACTTACGGACAGGGGTGAATTCACCCCTCCACTTT. Encoded protein: CASSHLRTGVNSPLHF. The entire variable domain, with the rest obtained from reference TRBV3-1 and TRBJ1-6, is as follows: DTAVSQTPKYLVTQMGNDKSIKCEQNLGHDTMYWYKQDSKKFLKIMFSYNNKELIINETVPNRFSPKSPDKAHLNLHINSLELGDSAVYFCASSHLRTGVNSPLHFGNGTRLTVT.

This CDR3 is CSVLRGLETQYF. CDR3 bases: TGCAGCGTCCTCAGGGGGCTGGAGACCCAGTACTTC. The chain is built from TRBV29-1 and TRBJ2-5, with 8 positions matching TRBD1. The germline CDR1 and CDR2 sequences are SQVTM and ANQGSEA. Germline trimming cut 6 bases from V and 5 bases from J; bases unmatched to any gene: 5. This CDR3 is 12 amino acids long. Filled out from reference TRBV29-1 and TRBJ2-5, the complete variable domain reads SAVISQKPSRDICQRGTSLTIQCQVDSQVTMMFWYRQQPGQSLTLIATANQGSEATYESGFVIDKFPISRPNLTFSTLTVSNMSPEDSSIYLCSVLRGLETQYFGPGTRLLVL.

In its sample, this clonotype was seen a few times. The chain links TRBV11-3 to TRBJ2-2, with D possibly matching TRBD1 (6 bases). This CDR3 region has 16 residues. The V gene's germline CDR1 is SGHNT and CDR2 YENEEA. V dropped 0 bases and J dropped 4 bases, with 12 bases sitting between them. CDR3 amino acids: CASSLEFTGSTGELFF. Written as DNA, the CDR3 is TGTGCCAGCAGCTTAGAGTTTACAGGGAGCACCGGGGAGCTGTTTTTT.

This clonotype appeared many times. This sequence joins TRBV20-1 and TRBJ1-1, with 10 bases fitting TRBD1. With 3 bases clipped from V and 3 bases from J, the junction kept 4 bases outside the gene matches. The CDR3 spans 14 residues. The germline CDR1 and CDR2 sequences are DFQATT and SNEGSKA (reference sequence). CDR3 loop: CSARGQGFDTEAFF. The CDR3 DNA is TGCAGTGCTAGGGGACAGGGGTTCGACACTGAAGCTTTCTTT.

This clonotype has a count of ten or more. The V call is TRBV7-6, the J call TRBJ2-7; D perhaps matches TRBD2 (5 bases). This CDR3 spans 13 amino acids. The V end lost 4 bases, the J end lost 4 bases, and 11 bases lay between the germline ends. The germline V gene encodes CDR1 SGHVS and CDR2 FNYEAQ. The CDR3 DNA reads as TGTGCCAGCAGCTACGGGGATGAATACGAGCAGTACTTC. This encodes CASSYGDEYEQYF.

Many counts were recorded for this clonotype. The V gene is TRBV27, the J gene TRBJ1-5; no reliable D call. The V gene's germline CDR1 is MNHEY and CDR2 SMNVEV (reference sequence). The CDR3 extends over 13 amino acids. V lost 6 bases to trimming and J lost 5 bases, with 11 bases between them. This chain's CDR3 is CASSPRRHQPQHF. CDR3 DNA sequence: TGTGCCAGCAGCCCGAGGCGCCATCAGCCCCAGCATTTT.

Many counts were recorded for this clonotype. V is TRBV20-1 and J is TRBJ2-7; D is tentatively TRBD1 or TRBD2 (5 bases each). V was pared by 0 bases and J by 5 bases, with 14 bases between. CDR1 DFQATT and CDR2 SNEGSKA come from the germline V gene (reference sequence). The CDR3 runs 14 residues. This CDR3 is CSARDQGRGDEQYF. The CDR3 region has the DNA TGCAGTGCTAGAGATCAGGGACGAGGCGACGAGCAGTACTTC.

The V call is TRBV9, the J call TRBJ1-1, with D tentatively TRBD1 (6 bases). V gave up 8 bases and J gave up 4 bases, with 15 bases separating them. There are 13 residues in the CDR3. Germline loops: CDR1 SGDLS, CDR2 YYNGEE. CDR3 bases: TGTGCCAGTTCGGGGGCTGCTCCCACTGAAGCTTTCTTT. This codes for CASSGAAPTEAFF.

The table lists this clonotype with many counts. The chain combines TRBV28 with TRBJ2-7, with D unclear. V lost 4 bases to trimming and J lost 5 bases, with 6 bases between them. The CDR3 is 11 amino acids. From germline, CDR1 is MDHEN and CDR2 SYDVKM. CDR3 in amino acids: CASSSPDEQYF. The CDR3 region has the DNA TGTGCCAGCAGTTCGCCTGACGAGCAGTACTTC. Together with reference TRBV28 and TRBJ2-7, the CDR3 gives the full variable domain: DVKVTQSSRYLVKRTGEKVFLECVQDMDHENMFWYRQDPGLGLRLIYFSYDVKMKEKGDIPEGYSVSREKKERFSLILESASTNQTSMYLCASSSPDEQYFGPGTRLTVT.

About this clonotype itself: One end of the junction fails to match germline, which may point to a read error. The chain has TRBV15 and TRBJ1-4; D is ambiguous. CDR1 is LNHNV, CDR2 YYDKDF, per germline (reference sequence). The CDR3 consists of 13 residues. CDR3 in amino acids: CATSRDYNEKLLF. CDR3 DNA: TGTGCCACCAGCAGAGACTACAATGAAAAACTGCTTTTT.

This clonotype showed up many times. V gene TRBV24-1 combines with J gene TRBJ2-1; D remains ambiguous. The CDR3 has 15 amino acids. In germline, CDR1 is KGHDR, CDR2 SFDVKD. Trimming pared 5 bases from V and 2 bases from J, leaving 12 bases between. The chain's CDR3 is CATSVNSQPYNEQFF. The CDR3 bases are TGTGCCACCAGTGTTAACAGCCAGCCCTACAATGAGCAGTTCTTC.

This clonotype has just a few counts. The chain recombines TRBV24-1 with TRBJ2-2; no firm D call. Germline loops: CDR1 KGHDR, CDR2 SFDVKD. V was pared by 3 bases and J by 2 bases, with 12 bases between. The CDR3 has 16 residues. CDR3 bases: TGTGCCACCAGTGATCCGCCTCCCCTAAACACCGGGGAGCTGTTTTTT. Translating gives CATSDPPPLNTGELFF.

This chain uses TRBV5-4 with TRBJ2-5; D may be TRBD2 (5 bases). Deletions cut 4 bases from V and 2 bases from J, with 15 bases between. Germline CDR1 reads SGHNT; CDR2 reads YYREEE (reference sequence). The CDR3 sequence is 15 residues long. The CDR3 here is CASSPAGVGQETQYF. The CDR3 nucleotides read TGTGCCAGCAGCCCGGCGGGTGTTGGACAAGAGACCCAGTACTTC.

This clonotype came up a few times. The rearrangement joins TRBV20-1 to TRBJ1-4, with D hard to call. CDR1 and CDR2 from the germline V gene are DFQATT and SNEGSKA (reference sequence). The CDR3 is 12 amino acids. V lost 4 bases to trimming and J lost 12 bases, with 15 bases between them. CDR3 bases: TGCAGTGCTAACCAACCGGGAGAACAACTGTTTTTT. It encodes CSANQPGEQLFF.